The entry below gives a single T cell receptor beta chain sequence along with its context. No antigen is known for it. These data come from a study of cytomegalovirus exposure and HLA in healthy donors. Sequencing was performed with immunoSEQ multiplex PCR; in TCRdb, only in-frame clones are kept and a portion is missing. The sample shows 90,000 or so clones, 95% to 98% of them seen only once. Separation from the 666-subject first cohort characterized the roughly 120-subject validation cohort, to which the donors belonged. Regarding the study as a whole: Using the classifier, cytomegalovirus status was reportedly diagnosed with high specificity and sensitivity. Subsequent analysis of the roughly 120 validation repertoires found a tendency for first-cohort TCR clusters to co-occur.

Sequencing used PBMCs. This receptor was obtained from a man aged 18 to 30 in good health and CMV-seronegative.

This chain's CDR3 is CATSRGGQGGQPQHF. CDR3 DNA sequence: TGTGCCACCAGCAGAGGGGGACAGGGAGGGCAGCCCCAGCATTTT. The chain uses TRBV15 and TRBJ1-5; 9 positions match TRBD1. CDR1 LNHNV and CDR2 YYDKDF come from the germline V gene (reference sequence). The CDR3 consists of 15 residues. V was clipped by 1 base and J by 7 bases; unmatched bases: 5.